The present TCR beta chain was sequenced within a study of CD8 T cells in Susac syndrome. V was clipped by 0 bases and J by 5 bases, with 6 bases between them. This CDR3 region has 14 residues. Germline values: CDR1 SGDLS, CDR2 YYNGEE. RNA, at about 0.45 to 1 ug, was reverse transcribed with random hexamers. In TCRdb, the immunoSEQ multiplex PCR reads were re-called with MiXCR into one record per CDR3 protein. The sample includes approximately 94,000 distinct CDR3 sequences, approximately 95% of them seen just once. The V gene is TRBV9, the J gene TRBJ1-6; no reliable D call. The origin of this receptor is a human donor with Susac syndrome. Source material: CD8+ T cells from PBMCs. CDR3 loop: CASSVGADNSPLHF. The CDR3 region has the DNA TGTGCCAGCAGCGTAGGGGCAGATAATTCACCCCTCCACTTT.